This T cell receptor (beta chain) originates from a study of identifying expanded T cells in peripheral blood. During the collection period, no donor immune events like infections were recorded. Assay: immunoSEQ multiplex PCR; the TCRdb copy retains only in-frame clones and omits some. The table has about 97,000 clones, about 91% seen once. This clone was seen only once. The antigen remains undetermined. General study results and limits: Technical replicates showed about 1.2 changed clones; approximately two weeks roughly 15; four weeks 19. Variance in clone template counts between two-week samples significantly increased with total template count across all healthy donors.

Germline assignment: CDR1 SGDLS and CDR2 YYNGEE. The CDR3 is 16 amino acids. V gave up 0 bases and J gave up 3 bases, with 15 bases separating them. This receptor was taken from a person aged 18 to 69 in good health. This chain joins TRBV9 and TRBJ1-1; D gene unclear. Sequencing used blood. The CDR3 sequence: CASSVGTASGDTEAFF. The CDR3, as DNA: TGTGCCAGCAGCGTAGGAACAGCGTCCGGGGACACTGAAGCTTTCTTT. Based on the CDR3 plus reference TRBV9 and TRBJ1-1, the full variable domain is DSGVTQTPKHLITATGQRVTLRCSPRSGDLSVYWYQQSLDQGLQFLIQYYNGEERAKGNILERFSAQQFPDLHSELNLSSLELGDSALYFCASSVGTASGDTEAFFGQGTRLTVV.